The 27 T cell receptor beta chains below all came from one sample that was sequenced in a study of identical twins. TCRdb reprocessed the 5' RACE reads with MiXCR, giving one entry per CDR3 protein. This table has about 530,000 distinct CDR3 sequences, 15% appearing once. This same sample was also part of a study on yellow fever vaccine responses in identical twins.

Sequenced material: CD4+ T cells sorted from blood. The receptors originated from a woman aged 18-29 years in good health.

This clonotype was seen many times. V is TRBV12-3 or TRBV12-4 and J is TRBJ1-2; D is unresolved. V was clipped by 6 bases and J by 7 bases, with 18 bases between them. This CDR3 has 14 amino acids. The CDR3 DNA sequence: TGTGCCAGCAGCCCTTCTAGTGGGCGGGGTGGCTACACCTTC. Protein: CASSPSSGRGGYTF.

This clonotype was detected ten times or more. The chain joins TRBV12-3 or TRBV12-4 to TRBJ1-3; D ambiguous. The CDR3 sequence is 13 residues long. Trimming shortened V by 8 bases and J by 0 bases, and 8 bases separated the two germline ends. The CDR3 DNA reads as TGTGCCAGCCGTCAGGCCTCTGGAAACACCATATATTTT. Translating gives CASRQASGNTIYF.

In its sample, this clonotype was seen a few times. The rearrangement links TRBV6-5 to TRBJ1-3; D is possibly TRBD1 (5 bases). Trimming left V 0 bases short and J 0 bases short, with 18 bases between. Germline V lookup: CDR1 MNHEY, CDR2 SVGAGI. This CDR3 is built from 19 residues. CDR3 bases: TGTGCCAGCAGTTACTCGGTCAGCCATACAGGTACCTCTGGAAACACCATATATTTT. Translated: CASSYSVSHTGTSGNTIYF.

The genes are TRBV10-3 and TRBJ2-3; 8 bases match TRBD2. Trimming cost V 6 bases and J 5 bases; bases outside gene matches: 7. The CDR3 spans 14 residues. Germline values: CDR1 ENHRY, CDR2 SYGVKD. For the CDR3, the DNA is TGTGCCATCAGATCCGGGGGGGCCGAAGATACGCAGTATTTT. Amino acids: CAIRSGGAEDTQYF.

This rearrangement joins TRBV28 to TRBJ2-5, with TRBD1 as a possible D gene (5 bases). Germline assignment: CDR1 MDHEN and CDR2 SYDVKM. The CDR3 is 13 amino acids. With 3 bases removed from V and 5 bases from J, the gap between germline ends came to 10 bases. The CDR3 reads CASSLGQPETQYF. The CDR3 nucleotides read TGTGCCAGCAGTTTGGGGCAGCCCGAGACCCAGTACTTC.

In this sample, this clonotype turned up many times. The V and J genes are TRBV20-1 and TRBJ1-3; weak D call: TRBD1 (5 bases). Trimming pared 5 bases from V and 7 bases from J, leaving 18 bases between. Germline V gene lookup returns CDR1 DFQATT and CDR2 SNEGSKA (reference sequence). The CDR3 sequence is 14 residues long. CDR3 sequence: CSARTGGKRNTIYF. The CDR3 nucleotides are TGCAGTGCTCGTACGGGGGGGAAGCGGAACACCATATATTTT.

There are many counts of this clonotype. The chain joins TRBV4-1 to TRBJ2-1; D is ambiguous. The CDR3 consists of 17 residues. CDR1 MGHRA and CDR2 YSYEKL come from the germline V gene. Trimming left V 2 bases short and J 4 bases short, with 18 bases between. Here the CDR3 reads CASSQILIINTYNEQFF. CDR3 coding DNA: TGCGCCAGCAGCCAAATTTTAATAATTAACACATACAATGAGCAGTTCTTC.

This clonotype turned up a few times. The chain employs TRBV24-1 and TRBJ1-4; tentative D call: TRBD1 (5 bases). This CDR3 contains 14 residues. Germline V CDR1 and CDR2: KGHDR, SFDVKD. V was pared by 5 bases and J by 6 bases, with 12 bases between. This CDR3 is CATSAVGLDEKLFF. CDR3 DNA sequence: TGTGCCACCAGTGCCGTGGGACTAGATGAAAAACTGTTTTTT.

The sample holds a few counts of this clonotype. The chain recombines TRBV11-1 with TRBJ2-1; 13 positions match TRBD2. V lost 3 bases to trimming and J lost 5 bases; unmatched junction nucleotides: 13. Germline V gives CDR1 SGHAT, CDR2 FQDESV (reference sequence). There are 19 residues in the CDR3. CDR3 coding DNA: TGTGCCAGCAGCTTCAAGACTAGCGGGGGGTTGTCCCAAAACAATGAGCAGTTCTTC. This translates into CASSFKTSGGLSQNNEQFF.

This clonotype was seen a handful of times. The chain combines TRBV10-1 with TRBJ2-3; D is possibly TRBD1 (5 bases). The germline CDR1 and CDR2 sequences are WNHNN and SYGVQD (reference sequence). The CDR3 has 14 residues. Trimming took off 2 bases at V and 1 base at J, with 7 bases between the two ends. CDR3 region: CASSEGARTDTQYF. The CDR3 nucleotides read TGCGCCAGCAGTGAGGGGGCCCGCACAGATACGCAGTATTTT.

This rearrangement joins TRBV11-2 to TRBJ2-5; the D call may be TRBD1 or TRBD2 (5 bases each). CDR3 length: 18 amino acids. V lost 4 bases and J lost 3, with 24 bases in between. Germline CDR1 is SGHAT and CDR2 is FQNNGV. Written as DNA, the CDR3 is TGTGCCAGCAGCTCACTGGGGGACCTTTTCGCAGCAAAAGAGACCCAGTACTTC. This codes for CASSSLGDLFAAKETQYF. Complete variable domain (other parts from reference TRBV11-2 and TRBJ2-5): EAGVAQSPRYKIIEKRQSVAFWCNPISGHATLYWYQQILGQGPKLLIQFQNNGVVDDSQLPKDRFSAERLKGVDSTLKIQPAKLEDSAVYLCASSSLGDLFAAKETQYFGPGTRLLVL.

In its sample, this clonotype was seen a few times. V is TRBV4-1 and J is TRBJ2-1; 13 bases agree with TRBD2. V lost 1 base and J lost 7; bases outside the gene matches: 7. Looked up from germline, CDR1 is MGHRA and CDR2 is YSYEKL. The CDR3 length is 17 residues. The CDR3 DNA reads TGCGCCAGCAGCCAAGTGGATATGGGACTAGCGGGAAATGAGCAGTTCTTC. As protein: CASSQVDMGLAGNEQFF.

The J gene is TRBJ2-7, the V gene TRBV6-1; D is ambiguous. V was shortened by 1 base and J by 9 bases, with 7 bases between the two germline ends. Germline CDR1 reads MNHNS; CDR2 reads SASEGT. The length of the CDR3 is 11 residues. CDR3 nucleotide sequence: TGTGCCAGCAGTGAAGTCCCGGGGCAGTACTTC. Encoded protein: CASSEVPGQYF.

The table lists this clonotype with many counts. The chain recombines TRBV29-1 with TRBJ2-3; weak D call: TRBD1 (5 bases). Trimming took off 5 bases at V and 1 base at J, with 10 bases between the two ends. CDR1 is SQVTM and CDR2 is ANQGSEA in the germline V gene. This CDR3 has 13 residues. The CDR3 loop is CSVRGIGTDTQYF. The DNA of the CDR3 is TGCAGCGTTAGGGGAATAGGCACAGATACGCAGTATTTT.

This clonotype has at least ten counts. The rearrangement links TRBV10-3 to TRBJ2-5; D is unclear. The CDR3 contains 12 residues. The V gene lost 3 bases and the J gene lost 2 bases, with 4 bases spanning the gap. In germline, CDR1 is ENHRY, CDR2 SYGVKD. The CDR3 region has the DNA TGTGCCATCAGTGAACAGCAAGAGACCCAGTACTTC. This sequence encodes CAISEQQETQYF.

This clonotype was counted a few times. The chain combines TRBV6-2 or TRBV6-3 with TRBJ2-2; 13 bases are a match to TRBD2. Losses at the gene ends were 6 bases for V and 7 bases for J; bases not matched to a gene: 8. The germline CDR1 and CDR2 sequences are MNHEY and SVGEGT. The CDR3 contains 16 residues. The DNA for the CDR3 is TGTGCCAGCAGCCCCGGACTAGCGGGGGTCAGCGGGGAGCTGTTTTTT. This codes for CASSPGLAGVSGELFF.

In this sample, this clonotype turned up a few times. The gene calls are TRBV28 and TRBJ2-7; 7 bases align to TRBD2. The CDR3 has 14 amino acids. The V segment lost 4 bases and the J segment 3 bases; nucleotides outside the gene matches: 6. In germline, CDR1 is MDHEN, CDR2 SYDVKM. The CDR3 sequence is CASSSRWGGYEQYV. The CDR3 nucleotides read TGTGCCAGCAGTTCCCGGTGGGGGGGCTACGAGCAGTACGTC.

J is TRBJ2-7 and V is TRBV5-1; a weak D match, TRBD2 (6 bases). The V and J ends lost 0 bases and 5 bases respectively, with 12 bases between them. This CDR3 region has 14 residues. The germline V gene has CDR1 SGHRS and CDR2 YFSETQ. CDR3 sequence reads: CASSLAGEVNEQYF. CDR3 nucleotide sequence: TGCGCCAGCAGCTTGGCGGGGGAGGTCAACGAGCAGTACTTC.

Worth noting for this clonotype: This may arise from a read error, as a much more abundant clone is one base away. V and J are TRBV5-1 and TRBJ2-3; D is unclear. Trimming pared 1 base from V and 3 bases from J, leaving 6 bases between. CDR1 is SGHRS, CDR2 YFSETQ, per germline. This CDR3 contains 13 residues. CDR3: CASSLPRTDTQYF. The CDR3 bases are TGCGCCAGCAGCTTGCCCAGGACAGATACGCAGTATTTT.

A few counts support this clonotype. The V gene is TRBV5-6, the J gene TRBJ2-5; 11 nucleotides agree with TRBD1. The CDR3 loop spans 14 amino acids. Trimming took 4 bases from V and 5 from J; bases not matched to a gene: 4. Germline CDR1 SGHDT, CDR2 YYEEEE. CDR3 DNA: TGTGCCAGCAGCGCCGGGACAGGGGGTGAGACCCAGTACTTC. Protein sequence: CASSAGTGGETQYF.

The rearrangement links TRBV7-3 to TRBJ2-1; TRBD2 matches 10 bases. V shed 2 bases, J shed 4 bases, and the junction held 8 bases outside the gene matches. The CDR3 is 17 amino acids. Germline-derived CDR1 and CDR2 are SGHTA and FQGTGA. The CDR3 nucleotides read TGTGCCAGCAGCTTACCTAGCGGGAGAGCACCTTACAATGAGCAGTTCTTC. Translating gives CASSLPSGRAPYNEQFF.

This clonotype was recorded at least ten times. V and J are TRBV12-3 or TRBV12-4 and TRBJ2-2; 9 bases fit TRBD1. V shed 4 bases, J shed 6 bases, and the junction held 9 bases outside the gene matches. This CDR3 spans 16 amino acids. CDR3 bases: TGTGCCAGCAGTTACTTACCGGGACAGGGATCCGGGGAGCTGTTTTTT. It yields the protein CASSYLPGQGSGELFF.

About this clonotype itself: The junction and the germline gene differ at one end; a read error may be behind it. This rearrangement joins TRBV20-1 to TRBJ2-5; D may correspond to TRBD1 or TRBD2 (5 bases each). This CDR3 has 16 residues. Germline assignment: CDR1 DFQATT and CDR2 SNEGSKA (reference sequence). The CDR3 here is CCARDWGEAAQETQYF. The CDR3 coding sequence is TGCTGTGCTAGAGATTGGGGCGAAGCGGCCCAAGAGACCCAGTACTTC.

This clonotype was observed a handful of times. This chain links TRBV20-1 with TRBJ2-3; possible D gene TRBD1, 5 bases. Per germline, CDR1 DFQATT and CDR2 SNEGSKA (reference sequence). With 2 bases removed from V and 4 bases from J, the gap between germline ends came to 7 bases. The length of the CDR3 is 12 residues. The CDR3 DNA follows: TGCAGTGCTAGACAGGGTGCAGATACGCAGTATTTT. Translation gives CSARQGADTQYF.

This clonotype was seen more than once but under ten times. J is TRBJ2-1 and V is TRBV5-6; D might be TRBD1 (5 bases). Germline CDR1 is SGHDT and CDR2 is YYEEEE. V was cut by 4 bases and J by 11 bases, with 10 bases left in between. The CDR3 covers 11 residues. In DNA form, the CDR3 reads TGTGCCAGCAGCACAGGTCTCAAGCAGTTCTTC. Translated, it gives CASSTGLKQFF.

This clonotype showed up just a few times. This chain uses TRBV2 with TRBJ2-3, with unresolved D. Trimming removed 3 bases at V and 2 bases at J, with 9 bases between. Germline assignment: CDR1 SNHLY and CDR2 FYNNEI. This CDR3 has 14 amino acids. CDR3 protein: CASSDVAVTDTQYF. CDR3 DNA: TGTGCCAGCAGTGATGTAGCAGTCACAGATACGCAGTATTTT.

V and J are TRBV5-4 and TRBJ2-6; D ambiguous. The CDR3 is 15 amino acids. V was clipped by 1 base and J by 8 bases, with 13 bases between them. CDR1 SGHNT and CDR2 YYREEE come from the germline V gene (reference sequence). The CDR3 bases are TGTGCCAGCAGCTTGTTTGGTTCTCCCTCCAACGTCCTGACTTTC. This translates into CASSLFGSPSNVLTF.